This T cell receptor (beta chain) was documented in a study of blood T cell repertoires in COVID-19. Study information: Samples taken during acute and convalescent COVID-19 were collected in the United States, Italy and Spain. PBMCs, B-cell-depleted T cells, or T cells were the source of the cDNA or gDNA that made up the material.

Methods used by the authors: Amplification with reference gene primers provided the estimates of nucleated cell counts. TCRdb's table, derived via immunoSEQ multiplex PCR, lists solely in-frame clones and lacks some. From that table come the V and J calls and clone size; the DNA was used to work out D and trimming. The table shows about 25,000 clones, with 81% occurring only once. This CDR3 is 13 amino acids long. Germline CDR1 is MDHEN and CDR2 is SYDVKM. Trimming took 6 bases from V and 4 from J, leaving 12 bases between them. V usage is TRBV28 and J usage is TRBJ1-2, with unresolved D. The material sequenced was peripheral blood. This clonotype was sampled from a man aged 50-59 years with active or convalescent COVID-19. As DNA, the CDR3 is TGTGCCAGCAGGGAGACGGCTTCCTATGGCTACACCTTC. It encodes CASRETASYGYTF.